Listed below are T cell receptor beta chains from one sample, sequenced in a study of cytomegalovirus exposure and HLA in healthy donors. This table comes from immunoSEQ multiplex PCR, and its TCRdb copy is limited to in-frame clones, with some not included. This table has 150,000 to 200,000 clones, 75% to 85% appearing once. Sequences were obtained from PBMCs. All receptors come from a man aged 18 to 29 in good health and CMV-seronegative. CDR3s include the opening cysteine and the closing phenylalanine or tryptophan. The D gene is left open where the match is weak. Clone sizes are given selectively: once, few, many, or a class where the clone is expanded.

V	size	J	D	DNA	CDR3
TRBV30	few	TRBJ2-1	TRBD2	TGTGCCTGGAGGCGGGGGGGGTGTAGGCAGTTCTTC	CAWRRGGCRQFF
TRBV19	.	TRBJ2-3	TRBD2	TGTGCCAGTAGTATACCCGGGACTAGCGGGGGGGCCGGGACAGATACGCAGTATTTT	CASSIPGTSGGAGTDTQYF
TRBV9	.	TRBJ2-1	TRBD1	TGTGCCAGCAGCGCAGACAGGGGGCCATACAATGAGCAGTTCTTC	CASSADRGPYNEQFF
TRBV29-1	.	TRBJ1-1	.	TGCAGCGTTGATACAGGGATCCACACTGAAGCTTTCTTT	CSVDTGIHTEAFF
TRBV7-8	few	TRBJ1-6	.	TGTGCCAGCAGCTTAGTAAGGGGGAACTCCTATAATTCACCCCTCCACTTT	CASSLVRGNSYNSPLHF
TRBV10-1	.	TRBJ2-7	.	TGCGCCAGCAGTGTAAGACAGCGCCTCTTTTCGGGCTCCTACGAGCAGTACTTC	CASSVRQRLFSGSYEQYF
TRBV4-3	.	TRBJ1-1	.	TGCGCCAGCAGCCATTTGCTCGCCGGGACCGAGGGGGAGAACACTGAAGCTTTCTTT	CASSHLLAGTEGENTEAFF
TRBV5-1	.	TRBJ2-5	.	TGCGCCACCAGGGTCGGGTTACAAGAGACCCAGTACTTC	CATRVGLQETQYF
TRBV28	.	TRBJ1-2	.	TGTGCCAGCAGTGGGCAGGGAAAGGGGCTATATGGCTACACCTTC	CASSGQGKGLYGYTF
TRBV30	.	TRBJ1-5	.	TGTGCCTGGAGTGTAGGACTGGGGGCGCGGGTGGATCAGCCCCAGCATTTT	CAWSVGLGARVDQPQHF